This T cell receptor (beta chain) was documented in a study of shared clonotypes between healthy human individuals. Using immunoSEQ multiplex PCR, the repertoire was profiled, and TCRdb retains in-frame clones only, with some absent. Seen here are 2 million to 3 million clones, more than 80% observed once, and the top ten hold over 0.12%. Sequencing was carried out using naive CD4+ T cells sorted from blood. Subset meaning: CD45RA+ positively selected. The source of this sequence is a man aged 18-30 years in good health.

In DNA, the CDR3 is TGTGCCAGCAGCTTGGGGGGGGCCACCGGGACTAGCGCGTACAATGAGCAGTTCTTC. It yields the protein CASSLGGATGTSAYNEQFF. The rearrangement joins TRBV5-4 to TRBJ2-1, with 10 bases lining up with TRBD2. With V trimmed by 0 bases and J by 4 bases, 13 bases remained unmatched. Germline values: CDR1 SGHNT, CDR2 YYREEE (reference sequence). The CDR3 contains 19 residues.